This TCR beta chain emerged from a study of brain T cells in children with intractable seizures. Method: immunoSEQ multiplex PCR; TCRdb's copy keeps in-frame clones and lacks some. The table has roughly 80,000 clones, 90% to 95% seen once. V was clipped by 3 bases and J by 4 bases, with 9 bases between them. Germline values: CDR1 LNHDA, CDR2 SQIVND (reference sequence). The CDR3 loop spans 14 amino acids. Sequencing was limited to surgery cases with top T cell transcript signatures in brain tissue. Material: peripheral blood, obtained at surgery. The chain has TRBV19 and TRBJ2-2; D not resolved. The sequence came from a boy in the first two years of life with tuberous sclerosis and intractable seizures. The CDR3 nucleotides read TGTGCCAGTAGTATGACCCAGTTCACCGGGGAGCTGTTTTTT. Its protein is CASSMTQFTGELFF.